This paragraph reports one TCR beta chain. This record belongs to a study of OX40 agonist ivuxolimab in advanced cancers. Produced via immunoSEQ multiplex PCR; TCRdb's table is partial and in-frame only. The data contain about 48,000 clones, about 81% of them singletons. The CDR3 runs 13 residues. Deletions cut 8 bases from V and 7 bases from J, with 17 bases between. Germline lookup yields CDR1 SGHAT and CDR2 FQNNGV. The source is an adult with an advanced solid tumor such as melanoma, head and neck, liver or kidney cancer. This chain uses TRBV11-2 with TRBJ2-5, with D perhaps assigned TRBD1 or TRBD2 (6 bases each). Specimen: CD4+ or CD8+ T cells sorted from blood, collected in a trial of the OX40 agonist ivuxolimab. Here the CDR3 reads CASLLSEGGTQYF. DNA of the CDR3: TGTGCCAGCCTATTAAGTGAGGGGGGGACCCAGTACTTC.